Following are 23 T cell receptor beta chains from one sample sequenced in a study of cytomegalovirus exposure and HLA in healthy donors. With 60 Vbeta and 13 Jbeta primers, the PCR was carried out. Repertoires were generated with immunoSEQ multiplex PCR, while TCRdb's copy carries only in-frame clones and drops some. The sample yields 100,000 to 150,000 clones, roughly 72% seen once. Sequencing used PBMCs. These receptors originate from a woman in her fifties or sixties in good health and CMV-seropositive.

The genes are TRBV19 and TRBJ2-3; the D is unclear. V lost 7 bases and J lost 1, with 9 bases in between. The CDR3 is 13 residues long. Germline values: CDR1 LNHDA, CDR2 SQIVND (reference sequence). DNA for the CDR3: TGTGCCAGTAAGTCGGTTGGCACAGATACGCAGTATTTT. Protein: CASKSVGTDTQYF.

The V call is TRBV11-2, the J call TRBJ2-5; weak D call: TRBD2 (5 bases). CDR1 and CDR2 (germline): SGHAT, FQNNGV. V was clipped by 10 bases and J by 1 base, with 13 bases between them. The CDR3 spans 13 residues. CDR3 DNA: TGTGCCACCAAAGGACTTGTCCAAGAGACCCAGTACTTC. Translation gives CATKGLVQETQYF.

This chain links TRBV30 with TRBJ1-1; D might be TRBD1 (6 bases). CDR3 length: 14 residues. Germline V gene sequence: CDR1 GTSNPN, CDR2 SVGIG (reference sequence). Between the trimmed V and J ends, which lost 4 bases and 1 base, there was a span of 13 bases. CDR3 amino acids: CAWNQQGPNTEAFF. CDR3 sequence (DNA): TGTGCCTGGAATCAACAGGGACCGAACACTGAAGCTTTCTTT.

The chain couples TRBV28 to TRBJ1-5, with a weak D call TRBD1 (6 bases). Germline-derived CDR1 and CDR2 are MDHEN and SYDVKM. With 7 bases removed from V and 2 bases from J, the gap between germline ends came to 12 bases. There are 14 residues in the CDR3. Written as DNA, the CDR3 is TGTGCCAGCAAACAGGGAGGGGGCAATCAGCCCCAGCATTTT. Protein product: CASKQGGGNQPQHF.

Notes on this clone: The identical CDR3 is also encoded by other nucleotide sequences in the sample. The gene calls are TRBV6-4 and TRBJ1-1; 9 bases agree with TRBD1. The CDR3 has 14 amino acids. V trimming: 6 bases; J trimming: 1 base; junction bases outside the gene matches: 3. Germline V gene lookup returns CDR1 MRHNA and CDR2 SNTAGT. CDR3 protein: CASSPGQGNTEAFF. The CDR3 nucleotides read TGTGCCAGCAGCCCGGGACAGGGGAACACTGAAGCTTTCTTT.

The CDR3 reads CASSLTGGGEQYF. CDR3 DNA: TGTGCCAGCAGCCTGACAGGGGGTGGAGAGCAGTACTTC. This chain uses TRBV11-2 with TRBJ2-7, with 9 bases identical to TRBD1. Germline CDR1 and CDR2: SGHAT and FQNNGV. V trimming: 5 bases; J trimming: 7 bases; junction bases outside the gene matches: 6. This CDR3 is built from 13 residues. Looking up the rest from reference TRBV11-2 and TRBJ2-7 gives the full variable domain: EAGVAQSPRYKIIEKRQSVAFWCNPISGHATLYWYQQILGQGPKLLIQFQNNGVVDDSQLPKDRFSAERLKGVDSTLKIQPAKLEDSAVYLCASSLTGGGEQYFGPGTRLTVT.

The gene calls are TRBV2 and TRBJ2-1; D remains unclear. Germline loops: CDR1 SNHLY, CDR2 FYNNEI. Trimming removed 5 bases from V and 8 bases from J, with 4 bases in between. The CDR3 length is 10 residues. The CDR3 DNA is TGTGCCAGCAGTCAGGATGAGCAGTTCTTC. Its translation: CASSQDEQFF.

This chain uses TRBV19 with TRBJ1-2; no firm D call. Per germline, CDR1 LNHDA and CDR2 SQIVND (reference sequence). The V gene lost 7 bases and the J gene lost 4 bases, with 7 bases spanning the gap. There are 11 residues in the CDR3. The CDR3 DNA reads TGTGCCAGTACCGCAGGCTATGGCTACACCTTC. Amino acid sequence: CASTAGYGYTF. Based on the CDR3 plus reference TRBV19 and TRBJ1-2, the full variable domain is DGGITQSPKYLFRKEGQNVTLSCEQNLNHDAMYWYRQDPGQGLRLIYYSQIVNDFQKGDIAEGYSVSREKKESFPLTVTSAQKNPTAFYLCASTAGYGYTFGSGTRLTVV.

This clone was seen a handful of times. V gene TRBV18 combines with J gene TRBJ2-3; D remains unclear. The CDR3 is 14 residues long. The germline V gene encodes CDR1 KGHSH and CDR2 LQKENI. V lost 6 bases and J 0 bases, leaving 10 bases between the germline ends. The CDR3 loop reads CASSPQTSTDTQYF. The DNA of the CDR3 is TGTGCCAGCTCGCCCCAAACTAGCACAGATACGCAGTATTTT.

V is TRBV4-2 and J is TRBJ2-7; 10 bases match TRBD1. The CDR3 has 16 amino acids. V dropped 4 bases and J dropped 0; count of bases not matched to a gene: 6. Looked up from germline, CDR1 is LGHNA and CDR2 is YNFKEQ. The CDR3 sequence: CASSRGGTGDSYEQYF. The CDR3, as DNA: TGTGCCAGCAGCCGCGGGGGGACAGGGGACTCCTACGAGCAGTACTTC.

This clone was seen a few times. The V call is TRBV28, the J call TRBJ1-5; 8 positions match TRBD1. There are 17 residues in the CDR3. J lost 1 base, V lost 1 base, and 6 bases had no gene match. Germline V gene sequence: CDR1 MDHEN, CDR2 SYDVKM. The CDR3 nucleotides are TGTGCCAGCAGTTTATTGGGAGGGACAGGCAGCAATCAGCCCCAGCATTTT. Amino acid sequence: CASSLLGGTGSNQPQHF. Looking up the rest from reference TRBV28 and TRBJ1-5 gives the full variable domain: DVKVTQSSRYLVKRTGEKVFLECVQDMDHENMFWYRQDPGLGLRLIYFSYDVKMKEKGDIPEGYSVSREKKERFSLILESASTNQTSMYLCASSLLGGTGSNQPQHFGDGTRLSIL.

The chain recombines TRBV4-1 with TRBJ2-2; 7 bases are shared with TRBD1. Per the germline V gene, CDR1 is MGHRA and CDR2 is YSYEKL. The CDR3 runs 15 residues. Germline trimming cut 4 bases from V and 0 bases from J; bases unmatched to any gene: 2. Here the CDR3 DNA reads TGCGCCAGCAGCCTGGGGACAGCGAACACCGGGGAGCTGTTTTTT. Amino acids: CASSLGTANTGELFF.

The rearrangement joins TRBV7-9 to TRBJ2-7, with TRBD1 identical over 7 bases. Germline V lookup: CDR1 SEHNR, CDR2 FQNEAQ (reference sequence). V dropped 5 bases and J dropped 2; count of bases not matched to a gene: 6. The CDR3 loop spans 14 amino acids. Here the CDR3 reads CASSLDRVAYEQYF. The CDR3 coding sequence is TGTGCCAGCAGCCTTGACAGGGTAGCCTACGAGCAGTACTTC.

The V and J genes are TRBV19 and TRBJ1-2; D is possibly TRBD1 (5 bases). V was trimmed by 8 bases and J by 4 bases, leaving 11 bases between them. This CDR3 has 12 residues. Germline CDR1 reads LNHDA; CDR2 reads SQIVND (reference sequence). This CDR3 is CASRGRGYGYTF. Written as DNA, the CDR3 is TGTGCCAGTCGGGGGAGAGGCTATGGCTACACCTTC.

The rearrangement links TRBV28 to TRBJ2-3, with TRBD2 identical over 11 bases. The CDR3 is 16 residues long. CDR1 is MDHEN, CDR2 SYDVKM, per germline. V lost 2 bases to trimming and J lost 4 bases; unmatched junction nucleotides: 5. CDR3 DNA sequence: TGTGCCAGCAGTTTAGACGGGACTAGCGGAGCAGATACGCAGTATTTT. Translated: CASSLDGTSGADTQYF. Full variable domain (outside the CDR3, taken from reference TRBV28 and TRBJ2-3): DVKVTQSSRYLVKRTGEKVFLECVQDMDHENMFWYRQDPGLGLRLIYFSYDVKMKEKGDIPEGYSVSREKKERFSLILESASTNQTSMYLCASSLDGTSGADTQYFGPGTRLTVL.

In nucleotides, the CDR3 is TGTGCCAGCAGCTTAGTACAGGGTAAGGATGAAGCTTTCTTT. Translating it yields CASSLVQGKDEAFF. The chain is built from TRBV7-2 and TRBJ1-1; maybe TRBD1 (6 bases). Trimming shortened V by 1 base and J by 7 bases, and 13 bases separated the two germline ends. Germline V gives CDR1 SGHTA, CDR2 FQGNSA. This CDR3 region has 14 residues.

The chain couples TRBV7-2 to TRBJ2-7; TRBD2 agrees at 9 bases. The CDR3 runs 16 residues. The germline V gene encodes CDR1 SGHTA and CDR2 FQGNSA. Trimming removed 1 base from V and 4 bases from J; junction bases left unmatched: 8. The CDR3 DNA sequence: TGTGCCAGCAGCTTAGTTAGCGGGAGAAATAATTACGAGCAGTACTTC. Protein sequence: CASSLVSGRNNYEQYF.

V and J are TRBV7-2 and TRBJ1-2, with 7 bases aligning to TRBD1. After removal of 0 bases from V and 6 bases from J, the junction contained 7 bases not matched to a gene. CDR1 and CDR2 from the germline V gene are SGHTA and FQGNSA. CDR3 length: 15 residues. The DNA for the CDR3 is TGTGCCAGCAGCTTAGCGGCAGGGGGAAATAATGGCTACACCTTC. As protein: CASSLAAGGNNGYTF.

This chain connects TRBV5-5 to TRBJ2-3; the match to TRBD1 covers 9 bases. V was pared by 1 base and J by 3 bases, with 9 bases of the junction left unmatched. The germline V gene encodes CDR1 SGHKS and CDR2 YYEKEE (reference sequence). The CDR3 has 17 amino acids. The CDR3 is CASSLRDRALGTDTQYF. The CDR3 DNA reads as TGTGCCAGCAGCTTGCGGGACAGGGCGTTAGGTACAGATACGCAGTATTTT.

The chain combines TRBV18 with TRBJ2-5; the D gene is possibly TRBD1 (6 bases). Germline V lookup: CDR1 KGHSH, CDR2 LQKENI. Deletions cut 5 bases from V and 5 bases from J, with 12 bases between. The CDR3 runs to 13 residues. Here the CDR3 reads CASSGQGQETQYF. The DNA for the CDR3 is TGTGCCAGCTCAGGGCAGGGGCAGGAGACCCAGTACTTC.

The rearrangement joins TRBV7-3 to TRBJ2-5; TRBD1 matches at 8 bases. This CDR3 has 14 amino acids. Germline V gene sequence: CDR1 SGHTA, CDR2 FQGTGA. The trim removed 5 bases at V and 5 bases at J, leaving 7 bases unmatched. In nucleotides, the CDR3 is TGTGCCAGCAGCCAGGACAGGGCCTGGGAGACCCAGTACTTC. This codes for CASSQDRAWETQYF.

The J gene is TRBJ1-1, the V gene TRBV11-2; D remains ambiguous. Trimming removed 1 base from V and 2 bases from J, with 8 bases in between. The germline CDR1 and CDR2 sequences are SGHAT and FQNNGV. This CDR3 region has 14 residues. The CDR3 nucleotides are TGTGCCAGCAGCTTAGGATTTGGCAACACTGAAGCTTTCTTT. Translating gives CASSLGFGNTEAFF.

In DNA, the CDR3 is TGCGCCAGCAGCCAAGATTTGGAGGGACGCTATGGCTACACCTTC. Translated: CASSQDLEGRYGYTF. This chain links TRBV4-3 with TRBJ1-2; maybe TRBD1 (5 bases). Trimming cost V 0 bases and J 4 bases, with 12 bases left between them. The CDR3 is made up of 15 amino acids. Germline V gives CDR1 LGHNA, CDR2 YSLEER.